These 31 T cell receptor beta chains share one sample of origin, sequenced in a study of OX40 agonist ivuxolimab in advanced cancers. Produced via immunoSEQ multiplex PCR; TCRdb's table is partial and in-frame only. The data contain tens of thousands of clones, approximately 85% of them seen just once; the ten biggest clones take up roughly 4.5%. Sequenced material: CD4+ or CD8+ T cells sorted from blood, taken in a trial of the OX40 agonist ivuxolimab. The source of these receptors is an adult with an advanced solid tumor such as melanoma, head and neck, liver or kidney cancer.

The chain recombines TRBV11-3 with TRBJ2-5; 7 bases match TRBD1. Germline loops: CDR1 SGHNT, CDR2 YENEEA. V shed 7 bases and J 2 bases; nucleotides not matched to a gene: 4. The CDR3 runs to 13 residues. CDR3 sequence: CASNMDRQETQYF. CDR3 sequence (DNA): TGTGCCAGCAACATGGACAGGCAAGAGACCCAGTACTTC.

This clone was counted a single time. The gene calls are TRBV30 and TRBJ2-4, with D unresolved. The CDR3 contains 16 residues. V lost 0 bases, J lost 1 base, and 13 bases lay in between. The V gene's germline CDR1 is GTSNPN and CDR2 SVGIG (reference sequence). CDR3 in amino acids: CAWSVPVTIAKNIQYF. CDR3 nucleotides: TGTGCCTGGAGTGTACCCGTGACGATCGCCAAAAACATTCAGTACTTC.

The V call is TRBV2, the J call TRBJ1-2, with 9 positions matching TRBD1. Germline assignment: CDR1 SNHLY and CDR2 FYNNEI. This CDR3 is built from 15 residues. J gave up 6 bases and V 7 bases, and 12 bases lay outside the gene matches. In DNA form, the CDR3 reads TGTGCCAGCATGCCACCGGGACAGGGAAAGGATGGCTACACCTTC. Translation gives CASMPPGQGKDGYTF.

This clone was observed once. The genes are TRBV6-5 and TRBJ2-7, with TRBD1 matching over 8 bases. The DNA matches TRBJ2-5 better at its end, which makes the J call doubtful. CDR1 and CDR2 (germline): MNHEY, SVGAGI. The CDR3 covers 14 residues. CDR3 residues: CASSHRGYQETQYF. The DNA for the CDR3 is TGTGCCAGCAGTCACAGGGGGTACCAAGAGACCCAGTACTTC.

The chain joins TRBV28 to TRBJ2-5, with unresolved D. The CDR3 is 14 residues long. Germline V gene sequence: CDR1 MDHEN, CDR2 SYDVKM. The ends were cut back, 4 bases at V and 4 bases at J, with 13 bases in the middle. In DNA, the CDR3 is TGTGCCAGCAGTTCCCCCAATCACCTAGAGACCCAGTACTTC. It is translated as CASSSPNHLETQYF.

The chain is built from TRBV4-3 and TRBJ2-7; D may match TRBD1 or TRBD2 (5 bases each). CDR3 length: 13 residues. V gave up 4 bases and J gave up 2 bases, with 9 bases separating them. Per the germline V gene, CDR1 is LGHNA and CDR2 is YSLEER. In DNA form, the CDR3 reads TGCGCCAGCAGCCCGGGGCCGGCCTACGAGCAGTACTTC. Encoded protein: CASSPGPAYEQYF.

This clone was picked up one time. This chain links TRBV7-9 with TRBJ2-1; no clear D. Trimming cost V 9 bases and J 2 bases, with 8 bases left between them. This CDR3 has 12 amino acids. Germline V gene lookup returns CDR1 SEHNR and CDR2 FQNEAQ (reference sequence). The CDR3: CASSRPYNEQFF. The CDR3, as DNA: TGTGCCAGTTCGAGACCCTACAATGAGCAGTTCTTC.

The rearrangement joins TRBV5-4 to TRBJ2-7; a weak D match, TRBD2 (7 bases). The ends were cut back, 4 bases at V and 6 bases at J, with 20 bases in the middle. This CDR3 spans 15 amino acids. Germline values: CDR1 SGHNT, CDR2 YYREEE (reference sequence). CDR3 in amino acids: CASSIGGAGVREQYF. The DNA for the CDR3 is TGTGCCAGCAGCATAGGGGGGGCGGGAGTACGCGAGCAGTACTTC.

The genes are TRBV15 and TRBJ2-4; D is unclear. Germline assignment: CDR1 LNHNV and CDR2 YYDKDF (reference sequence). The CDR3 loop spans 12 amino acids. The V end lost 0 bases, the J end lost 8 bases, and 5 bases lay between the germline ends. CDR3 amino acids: CATSRDKDIQYF. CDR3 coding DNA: TGTGCCACCAGCAGAGATAAAGACATTCAGTACTTC.

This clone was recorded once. The DNA for the CDR3 is TGTGCCAGCAGCTTCTTAGCGGACCGGGGGGAGACCCAGTACTTC. Its translation: CASSFLADRGETQYF. V and J are TRBV9 and TRBJ2-5; a possible D gene is TRBD2 (6 bases). The V gene lost 4 bases and the J gene lost 5 bases, with 18 bases spanning the gap. Germline values: CDR1 SGDLS, CDR2 YYNGEE. The CDR3 has 15 residues.

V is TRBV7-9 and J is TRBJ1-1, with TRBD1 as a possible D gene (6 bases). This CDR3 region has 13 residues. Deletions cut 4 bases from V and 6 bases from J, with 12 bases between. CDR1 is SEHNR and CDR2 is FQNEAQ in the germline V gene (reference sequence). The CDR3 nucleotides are TGTGCCAGCAGCTCGTCAGGGGCTCCTGAAGCTTTCTTT. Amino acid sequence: CASSSSGAPEAFF.

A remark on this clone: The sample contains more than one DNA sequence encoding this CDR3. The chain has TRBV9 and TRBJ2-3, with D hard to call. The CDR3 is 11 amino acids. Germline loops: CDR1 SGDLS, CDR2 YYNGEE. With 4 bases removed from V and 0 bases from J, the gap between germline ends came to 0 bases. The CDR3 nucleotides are TGTGCCAGCAGCAGCACAGATACGCAGTATTTT. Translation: CASSSTDTQYF.

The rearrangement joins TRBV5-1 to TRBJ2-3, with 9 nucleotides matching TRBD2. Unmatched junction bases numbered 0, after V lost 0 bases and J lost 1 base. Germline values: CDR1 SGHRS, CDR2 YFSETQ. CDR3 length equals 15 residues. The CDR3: CASSLVAGGTDTQYF. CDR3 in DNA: TGCGCCAGCAGCTTGGTAGCGGGAGGCACAGATACGCAGTATTTT.

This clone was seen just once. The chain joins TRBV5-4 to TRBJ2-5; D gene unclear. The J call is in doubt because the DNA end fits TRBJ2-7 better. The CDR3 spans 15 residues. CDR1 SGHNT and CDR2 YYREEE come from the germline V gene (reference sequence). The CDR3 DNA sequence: TGTGCCAGCAGCTTGGAAGTTGATCTGTCCTACGAGCAGTACTTC. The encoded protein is CASSLEVDLSYEQYF.

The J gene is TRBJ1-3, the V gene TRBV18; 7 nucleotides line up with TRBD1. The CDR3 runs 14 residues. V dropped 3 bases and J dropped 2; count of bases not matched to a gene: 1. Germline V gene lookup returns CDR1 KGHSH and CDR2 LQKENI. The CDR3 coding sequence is TGTGCCAGCTCACCCGACAGGGCTGGAAACACCATATATTTT. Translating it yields CASSPDRAGNTIYF.

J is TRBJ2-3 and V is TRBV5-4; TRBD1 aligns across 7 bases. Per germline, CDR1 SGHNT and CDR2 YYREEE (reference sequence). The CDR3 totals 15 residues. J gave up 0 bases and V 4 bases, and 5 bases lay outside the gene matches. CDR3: CASSAPGQSTDTQYF. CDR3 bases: TGTGCCAGCAGCGCTCCGGGACAGAGCACAGATACGCAGTATTTT.

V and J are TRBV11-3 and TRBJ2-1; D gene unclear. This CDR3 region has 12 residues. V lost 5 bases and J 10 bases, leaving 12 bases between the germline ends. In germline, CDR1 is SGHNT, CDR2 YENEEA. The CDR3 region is CASSHLRSEQFF. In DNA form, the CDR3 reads TGTGCCAGCAGCCATCTCCGAAGCGAGCAGTTCTTC. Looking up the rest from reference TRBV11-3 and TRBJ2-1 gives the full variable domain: EAGVVQSPRYKIIEKKQPVAFWCNPISGHNTLYWYLQNLGQGPELLIRYENEEAVDDSQLPKDRFSAERLKGVDSTLKIQPAELGDSAVYLCASSHLRSEQFFGPGTRLTVL.

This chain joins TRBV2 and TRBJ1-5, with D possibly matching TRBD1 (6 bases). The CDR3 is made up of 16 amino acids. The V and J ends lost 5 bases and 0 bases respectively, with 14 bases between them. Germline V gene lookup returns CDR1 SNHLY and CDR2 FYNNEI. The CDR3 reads CASSTQGGYSNQPQHF. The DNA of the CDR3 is TGTGCCAGCAGTACACAGGGAGGATATAGCAATCAGCCCCAGCATTTT.

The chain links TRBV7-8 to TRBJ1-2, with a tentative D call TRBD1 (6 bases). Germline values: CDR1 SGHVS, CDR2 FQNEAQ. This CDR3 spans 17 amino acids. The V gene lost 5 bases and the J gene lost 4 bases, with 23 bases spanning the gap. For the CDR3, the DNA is TGTGCCAGCAGCCCCTTGGGGGGCATTTCGGTGGGCTATGGCTACACCTTC. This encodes CASSPLGGISVGYGYTF.

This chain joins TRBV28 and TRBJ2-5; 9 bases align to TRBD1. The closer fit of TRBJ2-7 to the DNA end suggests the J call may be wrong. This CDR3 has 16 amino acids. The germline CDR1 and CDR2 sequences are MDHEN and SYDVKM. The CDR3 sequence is CASSNILDRGSYEQYF. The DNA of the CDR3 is TGTGCCAGCAGTAACATTTTGGACAGGGGCTCCTACGAGCAGTACTTC.

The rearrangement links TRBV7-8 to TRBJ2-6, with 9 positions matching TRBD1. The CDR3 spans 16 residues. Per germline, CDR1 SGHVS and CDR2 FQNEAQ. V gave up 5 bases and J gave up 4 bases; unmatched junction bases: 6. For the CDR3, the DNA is TGTGCCAGCAGCGGCCGGACAGGGGCCGGGGCCAACGTCCTGACTTTC. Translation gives CASSGRTGAGANVLTF.

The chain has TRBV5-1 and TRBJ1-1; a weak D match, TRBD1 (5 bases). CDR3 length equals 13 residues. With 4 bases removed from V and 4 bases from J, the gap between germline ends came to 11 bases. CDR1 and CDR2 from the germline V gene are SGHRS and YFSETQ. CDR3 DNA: TGCGCCAGCAGCCTCGGGACGGGCACTGAAGCTTTCTTT. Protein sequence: CASSLGTGTEAFF.

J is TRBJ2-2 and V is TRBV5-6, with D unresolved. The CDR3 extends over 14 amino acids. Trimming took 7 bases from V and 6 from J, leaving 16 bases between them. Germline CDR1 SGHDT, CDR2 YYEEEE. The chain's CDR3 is CASVSFNDPGELFF. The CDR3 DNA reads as TGTGCCAGCGTTTCTTTTAACGACCCCGGGGAGCTGTTTTTT.

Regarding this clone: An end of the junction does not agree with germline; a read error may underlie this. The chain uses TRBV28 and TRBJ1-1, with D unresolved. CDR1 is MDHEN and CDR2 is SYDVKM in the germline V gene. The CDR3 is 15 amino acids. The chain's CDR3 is CASAPVGLGNAEAFF. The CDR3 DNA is TGTGCCAGCGCCCCGGTGGGATTGGGGAACGCTGAAGCTTTCTTT.

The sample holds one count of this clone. The CDR3 sequence: CASSSPVGPGGDTIYF. The CDR3 bases are TGTGCCAGCAGTTCCCCGGTGGGGCCTGGAGGAGACACCATATATTTT. The J gene is TRBJ1-3, the V gene TRBV28; possibly TRBD1 for D (5 bases). From germline, CDR1 is MDHEN and CDR2 SYDVKM. V shed 4 bases and J shed 8 bases, with 21 bases lying between them. This CDR3 comprises 16 residues. Combining the CDR3 with reference TRBV28 and TRBJ1-3 gives the whole variable domain DVKVTQSSRYLVKRTGEKVFLECVQDMDHENMFWYRQDPGLGLRLIYFSYDVKMKEKGDIPEGYSVSREKKERFSLILESASTNQTSMYLCASSSPVGPGGDTIYFGEGSWLTVV.

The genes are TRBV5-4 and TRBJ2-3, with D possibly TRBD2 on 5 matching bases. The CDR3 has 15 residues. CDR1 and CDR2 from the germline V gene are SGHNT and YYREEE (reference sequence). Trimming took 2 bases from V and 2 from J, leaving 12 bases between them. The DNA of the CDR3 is TGTGCCAGCAGCTTCGATGAGGAGGCCACAGATACGCAGTATTTT. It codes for CASSFDEEATDTQYF.

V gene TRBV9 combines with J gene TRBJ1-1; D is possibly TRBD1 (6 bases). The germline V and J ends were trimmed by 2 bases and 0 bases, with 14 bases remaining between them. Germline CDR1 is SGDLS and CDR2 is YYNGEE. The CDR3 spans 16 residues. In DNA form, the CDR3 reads TGTGCCAGCAGCGTTCGAAACAGGGTCATGAACACTGAAGCTTTCTTT. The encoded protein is CASSVRNRVMNTEAFF.

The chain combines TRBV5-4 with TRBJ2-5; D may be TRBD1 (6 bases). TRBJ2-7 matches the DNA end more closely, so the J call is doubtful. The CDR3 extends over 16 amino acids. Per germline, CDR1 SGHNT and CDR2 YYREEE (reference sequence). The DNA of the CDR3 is TGTGCCAGCAGCCAAGGGGGAATCGAGATCTCCTACGAGCAGTACTTC. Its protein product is CASSQGGIEISYEQYF.

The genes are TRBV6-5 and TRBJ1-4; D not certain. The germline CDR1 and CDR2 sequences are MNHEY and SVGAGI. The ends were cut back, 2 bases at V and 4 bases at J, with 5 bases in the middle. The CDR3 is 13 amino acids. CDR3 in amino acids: CASSYRVNEKLFF. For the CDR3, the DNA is TGTGCCAGCAGTTACAGGGTTAATGAAAAACTGTTTTTT.

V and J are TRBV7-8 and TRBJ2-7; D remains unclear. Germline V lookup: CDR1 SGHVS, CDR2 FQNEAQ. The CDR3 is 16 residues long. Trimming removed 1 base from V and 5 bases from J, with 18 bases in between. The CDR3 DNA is TGTGCCAGCAGCTTAGGCAGGCTAGTTATAAGGGACGAGCAGTACTTC. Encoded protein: CASSLGRLVIRDEQYF.

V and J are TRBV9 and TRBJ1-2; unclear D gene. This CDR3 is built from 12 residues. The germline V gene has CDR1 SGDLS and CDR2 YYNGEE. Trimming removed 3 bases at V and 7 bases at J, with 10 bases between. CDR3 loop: CASSAYSGGYTF. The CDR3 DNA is TGTGCCAGCAGCGCATATTCCGGTGGCTACACCTTC.